A single sample is the source of the 19 T cell receptor beta chains below, sequenced in a study of shared clonotypes between healthy human individuals. Produced via immunoSEQ multiplex PCR; TCRdb's table is partial and in-frame only. The sample includes under 2,000,000 clones, over 85% of them seen just once. CD8 cells classed as naive were CD45RO-negative and positively selected for CCR7, excluding terminally differentiated effector memory CD45RA+ cells. Material for sequencing was naive CD8+ T cells sorted from blood. These receptors came from a man aged 18 to 35 in good health.

The chain uses TRBV7-8 and TRBJ2-1; D not certain. The ends were cut back, 4 bases at V and 6 bases at J, with 13 bases in the middle. Germline CDR1 is SGHVS and CDR2 is FQNEAQ. The CDR3 covers 14 residues. The CDR3 nucleotides are TGTGCCAGCAGCTCCAGTGGCCCCCTCAATGAGCAGTTCTTC. Its translation is CASSSSGPLNEQFF.

The chain couples TRBV10-3 to TRBJ2-5; D may correspond to TRBD1 or TRBD2 (5 bases each). Germline V lookup: CDR1 ENHRY, CDR2 SYGVKD. This CDR3 is built from 14 residues. V was trimmed by 0 bases and J by 4 bases, leaving 9 bases between them. DNA of the CDR3: TGTGCCATCAGTGAGTCTGGGGGTGCAGAGACCCAGTACTTC. Translating it yields CAISESGGAETQYF.

The chain's CDR3 is CASSESWDYGYTF. In DNA, the CDR3 is TGTGCCAGCAGCGAATCCTGGGACTATGGCTACACCTTC. The J gene is TRBJ1-2, the V gene TRBV7-9; D gene unclear. CDR3 length: 13 residues. V lost 5 bases, J lost 3 bases, and 10 bases lay in between. Germline CDR1 SEHNR, CDR2 FQNEAQ (reference sequence). The whole variable domain, remainder taken from reference TRBV7-9 and TRBJ1-2, is DTGVSQNPRHKITKRGQNVTFRCDPISEHNRLYWYRQTLGQGPEFLTYFQNEAQLEKSRLLSDRFSAERPKGSFSTLEIQRTEQGDSAMYLCASSESWDYGYTFGSGTRLTVV.

This clone was found once. The same CDR3 also results from other DNA sequences found in this sample. This chain links TRBV7-9 with TRBJ2-7; no reliable D call. The germline V gene encodes CDR1 SEHNR and CDR2 FQNEAQ (reference sequence). The CDR3 contains 14 residues. V was shortened by 1 base and J by 0 bases, with 7 bases between the two germline ends. CDR3 DNA: TGTGCCAGCAGCTTAGTGACGTCCTCCTACGAGCAGTACTTC. This translates into CASSLVTSSYEQYF.

The rearrangement joins TRBV29-1 to TRBJ2-1; D gene unclear. Germline V gives CDR1 SQVTM, CDR2 ANQGSEA. The CDR3 has 14 amino acids. V dropped 2 bases and J dropped 4 bases, with 12 bases sitting between them. DNA of the CDR3: TGCAGCGTTGAACTCTCCGATGAATACAATGAGCAGTTCTTC. Its translation is CSVELSDEYNEQFF.

The chain recombines TRBV11-2 with TRBJ2-5, with 8 bases matching TRBD2. Trimming at V came to 5 bases and at J to 4 bases, leaving 9 bases not matched to a gene. Germline V gene sequence: CDR1 SGHAT, CDR2 FQNNGV. The CDR3 has 15 amino acids. CDR3 loop: CASSPASGFGETQYF. For the CDR3, the DNA is TGTGCCAGCAGCCCTGCTAGCGGGTTCGGAGAGACCCAGTACTTC.

The gene calls are TRBV7-9 and TRBJ2-3; 10 bases agree with TRBD2. Per the germline V gene, CDR1 is SEHNR and CDR2 is FQNEAQ (reference sequence). With 5 bases clipped from V and 2 bases from J, the junction kept 7 bases outside the gene matches. The CDR3 contains 16 residues. This chain's CDR3 is CASSPAAGGITDTQYF. DNA for the CDR3: TGTGCCAGCAGCCCCGCAGCGGGAGGGATCACAGATACGCAGTATTTT.

This chain links TRBV10-3 with TRBJ2-7, with D possibly TRBD2 on 6 matching bases. Trimming cost V 6 bases and J 6 bases, with 12 bases left between them. CDR1 ENHRY and CDR2 SYGVKD come from the germline V gene. The CDR3 has 12 residues. CDR3 sequence (DNA): TGTGCCATCAGCTCGGAGGGAGGCGAGCAGTACTTC. This gives the protein CAISSEGGEQYF.

The chain carries TRBV15 and TRBJ1-1; D is perhaps TRBD1 (6 bases). CDR3 length: 13 amino acids. Germline V gives CDR1 LNHNV, CDR2 YYDKDF (reference sequence). The V end was cut by 5 bases, the J end by 5 bases, with 12 bases between. The CDR3, as DNA: TGTGCCACCAGCGGCTACAGGGATACTGAAGCTTTCTTT. Translation gives CATSGYRDTEAFF.

Only one count was recorded for this clone. The rearrangement joins TRBV11-1 to TRBJ2-3; no clear D. This CDR3 has 13 residues. Per germline, CDR1 SGHAT and CDR2 FQDESV (reference sequence). V dropped 2 bases and J dropped 6 bases, with 9 bases sitting between them. The CDR3 sequence: CASSLWSEDTQYF. In nucleotides, the CDR3 is TGTGCCAGCAGCTTATGGAGCGAGGATACGCAGTATTTT.

J is TRBJ1-2 and V is TRBV19; TRBD1 might be the D (6 bases). Germline V lookup: CDR1 LNHDA, CDR2 SQIVND (reference sequence). This CDR3 region has 15 residues. V shed 8 bases and J shed 0 bases, with 16 bases lying between them. DNA for the CDR3: TGTGCCAGTTGGGGGGCGACAGGCTCTAACTATGGCTACACCTTC. This gives the protein CASWGATGSNYGYTF.

This clone was observed once. The chain carries TRBV18 and TRBJ1-1, with TRBD1 as a possible D gene (6 bases). The length of the CDR3 is 18 residues. The V gene's germline CDR1 is KGHSH and CDR2 LQKENI. Deletions cut 5 bases from V and 0 bases from J, with 22 bases between. This chain's CDR3 is CASSKQGRESWVNTEAFF. The CDR3 DNA sequence: TGTGCCAGCTCAAAACAGGGACGGGAAAGTTGGGTGAACACTGAAGCTTTCTTT. The full variable domain, its missing parts supplied by reference TRBV18 and TRBJ1-1, is NAGVMQNPRHLVRRRGQEARLRCSPMKGHSHVYWYRQLPEEGLKFMVYLQKENIIDESGMPKERFSAEFPKEGPSILRIQQVVRGDSAAYFCASSKQGRESWVNTEAFFGQGTRLTVV.

This chain links TRBV2 with TRBJ2-3, with D perhaps TRBD1 (6 bases). V lost 0 bases, J lost 9 bases, and 13 bases lay in between. This CDR3 has 14 residues. Germline V gives CDR1 SNHLY, CDR2 FYNNEI. The CDR3 DNA reads TGTGCCAGCAGTGAAGCGGGGGCTTCCCCGACGCAGTATTTT. Translated: CASSEAGASPTQYF.

The V and J genes are TRBV11-3 and TRBJ2-7; 10 positions match TRBD1. With 4 bases clipped from V and 5 bases from J, the junction kept 8 bases outside the gene matches. The CDR3 runs to 15 residues. The germline CDR1 and CDR2 sequences are SGHNT and YENEEA. The CDR3 here is CASSSGTGESHEQYF. The DNA of the CDR3 is TGTGCCAGCAGCTCAGGGACAGGGGAGTCCCACGAGCAGTACTTC.

The rearrangement joins TRBV28 to TRBJ1-1, with D maybe TRBD1 (5 bases). This CDR3 has 16 amino acids. V lost 7 bases and J 0 bases, leaving 18 bases between the germline ends. Germline V gene lookup returns CDR1 MDHEN and CDR2 SYDVKM. The CDR3 here is CASKLHGGGMNTEAFF. CDR3 in DNA: TGTGCCAGCAAATTGCATGGGGGGGGGATGAACACTGAAGCTTTCTTT. Drawing the rest from reference TRBV28 and TRBJ1-1, the complete variable domain is DVKVTQSSRYLVKRTGEKVFLECVQDMDHENMFWYRQDPGLGLRLIYFSYDVKMKEKGDIPEGYSVSREKKERFSLILESASTNQTSMYLCASKLHGGGMNTEAFFGQGTRLTVV.

The sample holds one count of this clone. The chain is built from TRBV7-6 and TRBJ2-5, with 9 nucleotides matching TRBD2. This CDR3 is built from 15 residues. V trimming: 3 bases; J trimming: 5 bases; junction bases outside the gene matches: 7. Germline loops: CDR1 SGHVS, CDR2 FNYEAQ. CDR3 in DNA: TGTGCCAGCAGCTTTTTGACTAGCGGAGGGGAGACCCAGTACTTC. As protein: CASSFLTSGGETQYF.

V and J are TRBV28 and TRBJ2-3; D call uncertain. Between the trimmed V and J ends, which lost 5 bases and 5 bases, there was a span of 14 bases. The CDR3 runs 14 residues. Germline values: CDR1 MDHEN, CDR2 SYDVKM. The CDR3 spells CASSQYRLGDTQYF. CDR3 bases: TGTGCCAGCAGTCAGTACCGGCTGGGAGATACGCAGTATTTT.

The rearrangement joins TRBV27 to TRBJ1-5; possible D gene TRBD1, 6 bases. The germline V and J ends were trimmed by 4 bases and 1 base, with 11 bases remaining between them. This CDR3 contains 15 residues. The V gene's germline CDR1 is MNHEY and CDR2 SMNVEV (reference sequence). CDR3 in DNA: TGTGCCAGCAGTTCCAACAGGGTGAGCAATCAGCCCCAGCATTTT. Its protein product is CASSSNRVSNQPQHF.

Turning to this clone: This CDR3 is also generated by other DNA sequences in the sample. This chain joins TRBV7-9 and TRBJ2-7, with D tentatively TRBD2 (6 bases). The CDR3 has 12 residues. Trimming removed 5 bases at V and 4 bases at J, with 9 bases between. Germline CDR1 is SEHNR and CDR2 is FQNEAQ (reference sequence). The CDR3 here is CASSLLAYEQYF. The CDR3 DNA reads TGTGCCAGCAGCCTCCTAGCGTACGAGCAGTACTTC.